Each of the 4 T cell receptor beta chains below was sequenced from the same sample in a study of OX40 agonist ivuxolimab in advanced cancers. The data were produced by immunoSEQ multiplex PCR, yet TCRdb's version contains in-frame clones alone and is incomplete. The sample has approximately 50,000 clones, 80% seen once. Sequences were derived from CD4+ or CD8+ T cells sorted from blood, sampled in a trial of the OX40 agonist ivuxolimab. Source of these receptors: an adult with an advanced solid tumor such as melanoma, head and neck, liver or kidney cancer.

CDR3 sequence (DNA): TGTGCCAGTAGTATGGGCAGGGGAAACCTCGAGCAGTACTTC. It translates to CASSMGRGNLEQYF. The chain links TRBV19 to TRBJ2-7, with D possibly matching TRBD1 (6 bases). The V end was cut by 3 bases, the J end by 6 bases, with 15 bases between. Germline V gene sequence: CDR1 LNHDA, CDR2 SQIVND (reference sequence). The CDR3 runs 14 residues.

In its sample, this clone was seen once. The rearrangement links TRBV18 to TRBJ2-3, with D perhaps TRBD2 (7 bases). Trimming removed 6 bases from V and 1 base from J, with 17 bases in between. Germline CDR1 KGHSH, CDR2 LQKENI. The CDR3 totals 16 residues. The CDR3 nucleotides are TGTGCCAGCTCCCCGCTGGGGGCGGGGGGCACAGATACGCAGTATTTT. Translated, it gives CASSPLGAGGTDTQYF.

The rearrangement uses TRBV15 and TRBJ1-4; D unresolved. The germline V and J ends were trimmed by 4 bases and 2 bases, with 8 bases remaining between them. CDR1 is LNHNV, CDR2 YYDKDF, per germline (reference sequence). The length of the CDR3 is 14 residues. The CDR3 coding sequence is TGTGCCACCAGCATTGCGGGGACTAATGAAAAACTGTTTTTT. This encodes CATSIAGTNEKLFF. Full variable domain (rest looked up from reference TRBV15 and TRBJ1-4): DAMVIQNPRYQVTQFGKPVTLSCSQTLNHNVMYWYQQKSSQAPKLLFHYYDKDFNNEADTPDNFQSRRPNTSFCFLDIRSPGLGDTAMYLCATSIAGTNEKLFFGSGTQLSVL.

The chain uses TRBV15 and TRBJ2-7; 9 nucleotides agree with TRBD1. The CDR3 is 13 amino acids. Trimming took 0 bases from V and 13 from J; bases not matched to a gene: 7. The germline V gene encodes CDR1 LNHNV and CDR2 YYDKDF (reference sequence). CDR3 loop: CATSRDLGTGYYF. The CDR3 nucleotides read TGTGCCACCAGCAGAGATCTGGGGACAGGGTACTACTTC. Together with reference TRBV15 and TRBJ2-7, the CDR3 gives the full variable domain: DAMVIQNPRYQVTQFGKPVTLSCSQTLNHNVMYWYQQKSSQAPKLLFHYYDKDFNNEADTPDNFQSRRPNTSFCFLDIRSPGLGDTAMYLCATSRDLGTGYYFGPGTRLTVT.